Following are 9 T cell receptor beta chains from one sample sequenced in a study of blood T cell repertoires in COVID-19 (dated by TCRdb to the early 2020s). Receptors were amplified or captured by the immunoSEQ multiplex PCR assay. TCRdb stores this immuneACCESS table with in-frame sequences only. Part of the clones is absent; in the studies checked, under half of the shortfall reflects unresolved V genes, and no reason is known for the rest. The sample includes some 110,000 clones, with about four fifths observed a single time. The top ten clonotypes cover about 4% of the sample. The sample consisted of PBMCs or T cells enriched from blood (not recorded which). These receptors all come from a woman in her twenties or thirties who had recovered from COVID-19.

CDR3 sequence reads: CASSITSGRADTQYF. CDR3 DNA sequence: TGTGCCAGTAGTATCACTAGCGGGAGGGCCGATACGCAGTATTTT. The chain is built from TRBV19 and TRBJ2-3; the match to TRBD2 covers 13 bases. This CDR3 is built from 15 residues. Unmatched junction bases numbered 3, after V lost 3 bases and J lost 6 bases. Germline V gene lookup returns CDR1 LNHDA and CDR2 SQIVND (reference sequence).

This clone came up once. CDR3 protein: CASSPRLQETQYF. CDR3 coding DNA: TGTGCCAGCTCACCGCGATTACAAGAGACCCAGTACTTC. J is TRBJ2-5 and V is TRBV18; D is unclear. The CDR3 consists of 13 residues. Germline values: CDR1 KGHSH, CDR2 LQKENI. Trimming took off 3 bases at V and 2 bases at J, with 7 bases between the two ends.

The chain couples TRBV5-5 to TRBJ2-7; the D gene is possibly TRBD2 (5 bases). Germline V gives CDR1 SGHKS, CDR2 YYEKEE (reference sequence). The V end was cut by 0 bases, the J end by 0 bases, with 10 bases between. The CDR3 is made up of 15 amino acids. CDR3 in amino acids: CASSLGAESSYEQYF. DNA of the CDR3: TGTGCCAGCAGCTTGGGAGCGGAGAGCTCCTACGAGCAGTACTTC.

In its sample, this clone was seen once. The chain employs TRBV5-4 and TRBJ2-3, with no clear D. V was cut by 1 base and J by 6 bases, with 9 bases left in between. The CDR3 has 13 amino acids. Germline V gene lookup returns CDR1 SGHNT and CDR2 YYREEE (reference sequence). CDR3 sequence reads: CASSLRRDDTQYF. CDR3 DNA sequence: TGTGCCAGCAGCTTGAGGAGAGATGATACGCAGTATTTT.

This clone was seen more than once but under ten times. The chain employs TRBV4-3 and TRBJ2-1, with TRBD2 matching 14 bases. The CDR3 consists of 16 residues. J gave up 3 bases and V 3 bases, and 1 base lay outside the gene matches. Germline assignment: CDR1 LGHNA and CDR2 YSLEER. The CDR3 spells CASSQGLAGDYNEQFF. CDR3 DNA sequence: TGCGCCAGCAGCCAGGGACTAGCGGGAGACTACAATGAGCAGTTCTTC.

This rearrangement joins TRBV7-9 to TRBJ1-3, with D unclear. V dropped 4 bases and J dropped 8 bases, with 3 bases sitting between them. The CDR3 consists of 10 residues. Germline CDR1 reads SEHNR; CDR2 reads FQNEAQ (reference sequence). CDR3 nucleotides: TGTGCCAGCAGCTCGGACACCATATATTTT. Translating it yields CASSSDTIYF.

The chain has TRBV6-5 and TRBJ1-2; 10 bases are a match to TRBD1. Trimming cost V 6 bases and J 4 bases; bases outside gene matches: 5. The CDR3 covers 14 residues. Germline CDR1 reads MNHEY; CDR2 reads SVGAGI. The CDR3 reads CASRRGQGIYGYTF. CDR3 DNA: TGTGCCAGCAGGAGGGGACAGGGGATCTATGGCTACACCTTC.

The CDR3 nucleotides are TGTGCCAGCAGCTCCGGGACAGCTAATGAAAAACTGTTTTTT. Amino acids: CASSSGTANEKLFF. V gene TRBV2 combines with J gene TRBJ1-4; 7 bases align to TRBD1. Germline-derived CDR1 and CDR2 are SNHLY and FYNNEI. This CDR3 has 14 residues. Trimming took 6 bases from V and 3 from J; bases not matched to a gene: 4.

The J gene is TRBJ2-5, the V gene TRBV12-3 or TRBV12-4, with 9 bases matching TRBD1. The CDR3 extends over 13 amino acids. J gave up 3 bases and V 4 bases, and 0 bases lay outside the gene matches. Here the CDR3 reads CASSWTGEETQYF. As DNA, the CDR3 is TGTGCCAGCAGTTGGACAGGGGAAGAGACCCAGTACTTC.